A single sample is the source of the 17 T cell receptor beta chains below, sequenced in a study of T cells in Graves' hyperthyroidism and ophthalmopathy (dated by TCRdb to about 2019). Library prep was done by multiplex PCR. The instrument given in TCRdb is Illumina HiSeq 2000. The TCR beta CDR3 regions were amplified from the RNA transcripts. For the first round of RT-PCR on the TCR CDR3, the HTBI primer set was used together with the Qiagen OneStep RT-PCR kit. TCRdb reran the public reads through fastp at Q25 and MiXCR, keeping productive beta chains. For every CDR3 protein sequence, its rows merge into one entry that carries the most common genes and DNA. For this sample there are approximately 690,000 distinct CDR3 sequences; around 15% appear just once. The ten top clones hold around an eighth of the sample. Material for sequencing was blood. The receptors here all came from a woman aged 45-65 years with Graves' ophthalmopathy.

This clonotype was counted a few times. The chain is built from TRBV29-1 and TRBJ2-2, with D possibly matching TRBD1 (6 bases). Germline V gene lookup returns CDR1 SQVTM and CDR2 ANQGSEA. The length of the CDR3 is 12 residues. V was trimmed by 4 bases and J by 6 bases, leaving 9 bases between them. CDR3 residues: CSVVKGAGELFF. The CDR3 coding sequence is TGCAGCGTTGTGAAGGGGGCCGGGGAGCTGTTTTTT.

This clonotype has at least ten counts. CDR3 protein: CASSSRLAGGRDTQYF. As DNA, the CDR3 is TGTGCCAGCAGCTCGCGACTAGCGGGAGGGAGAGATACGCAGTATTTT. This chain links TRBV7-2 with TRBJ2-3, with 14 positions matching TRBD2. V gave up 4 bases and J gave up 5 bases; unmatched junction bases: 5. Germline-derived CDR1 and CDR2 are SGHTA and FQGNSA. The CDR3 is 16 residues long.

This clonotype was counted between two and nine times. The rearrangement links TRBV28 to TRBJ1-5; weak D call: TRBD1 (5 bases). The CDR3 contains 15 residues. CDR1 and CDR2 (germline): MDHEN, SYDVKM. V gave up 2 bases and J gave up 5 bases, with 13 bases separating them. CDR3 protein: CASSLVGQGDQPQHF. The CDR3 nucleotides are TGTGCCAGCAGTTTAGTAGGGCAGGGCGATCAGCCCCAGCATTTT.

This clonotype occurred many times. This chain connects TRBV9 to TRBJ1-1; possibly TRBD1 for D (6 bases). Trimming removed 5 bases at V and 0 bases at J, with 11 bases between. The CDR3 has 14 amino acids. In germline, CDR1 is SGDLS, CDR2 YYNGEE. As DNA, the CDR3 is TGTGCCAGCAGTAACAGGGATATGAACACTGAAGCTTTCTTT. This gives the protein CASSNRDMNTEAFF.

This clonotype occurred a few times. The chain carries TRBV7-9 and TRBJ1-1; 7 nucleotides agree with TRBD1. The CDR3 has 15 amino acids. From germline, CDR1 is SEHNR and CDR2 FQNEAQ (reference sequence). The V segment lost 2 bases and the J segment 2 bases; nucleotides outside the gene matches: 5. The CDR3 sequence is CASSLWGQINTEAFF. In nucleotides, the CDR3 is TGTGCCAGCAGCTTATGGGGACAGATCAACACTGAAGCTTTCTTT. The complete variable domain, with remaining parts taken from reference TRBV7-9 and TRBJ1-1, reads DTGVSQNPRHKITKRGQNVTFRCDPISEHNRLYWYRQTLGQGPEFLTYFQNEAQLEKSRLLSDRFSAERPKGSFSTLEIQRTEQGDSAMYLCASSLWGQINTEAFFGQGTRLTVV.

This clonotype has a handful of counts. The rearrangement links TRBV3-1 to TRBJ2-2, with a possible D match to TRBD2 (5 bases). Germline values: CDR1 LGHDT, CDR2 YNNKEL (reference sequence). This CDR3 is built from 15 residues. V shed 4 bases and J shed 4 bases, with 13 bases lying between them. The CDR3 bases are TGTGCCAGCAGCCCCCTAGCTCTAGGCACCGGGGAGCTGTTTTTT. Translated: CASSPLALGTGELFF. Supplemented by reference TRBV3-1 and TRBJ2-2, the full variable domain reads DTAVSQTPKYLVTQMGNDKSIKCEQNLGHDTMYWYKQDSKKFLKIMFSYNNKELIINETVPNRFSPKSPDKAHLNLHINSLELGDSAVYFCASSPLALGTGELFFGEGSRLTVL.

In the case of this clonotype: One end of the junction fails to match germline, which may point to a read error. V usage is TRBV7-9 and J usage is TRBJ2-2; 12 positions agree with TRBD2. This CDR3 region has 18 residues. The germline V gene encodes CDR1 SEHNR and CDR2 FQNEAQ (reference sequence). The CDR3 DNA is TGTGTCAGCAGCGGCGCCTCGACTAGCGGGAGCTCGTCCGGGGAGCTGTTTTTT. Translated: CVSSGASTSGSSSGELFF.

This clonotype showed up many times. V gene TRBV28 combines with J gene TRBJ2-7; D is unclear. From germline, CDR1 is MDHEN and CDR2 SYDVKM. This CDR3 contains 12 residues. Trimming removed 5 bases from V and 3 bases from J, with 8 bases in between. The CDR3 spells CASSNSGYEQYF. The CDR3 region has the DNA TGTGCCAGCAGTAATTCAGGCTACGAGCAGTACTTC.

This clonotype showed up many times. The V and J genes are TRBV11-2 and TRBJ2-1; TRBD2 might be the D (6 bases). This CDR3 region has 15 residues. The V end lost 5 bases, the J end lost 5 bases, and 16 bases lay between the germline ends. The germline V gene encodes CDR1 SGHAT and CDR2 FQNNGV. The DNA for the CDR3 is TGTGCCAGCAGCCTAACCTGGGGACTTAACAATGAGCAGTTCTTC. As protein: CASSLTWGLNNEQFF. The entire variable domain, with the rest obtained from reference TRBV11-2 and TRBJ2-1, is as follows: EAGVAQSPRYKIIEKRQSVAFWCNPISGHATLYWYQQILGQGPKLLIQFQNNGVVDDSQLPKDRFSAERLKGVDSTLKIQPAKLEDSAVYLCASSLTWGLNNEQFFGPGTRLTVL.

Notes on this clonotype: One junction end does not reproduce the germline sequence, and a read error may be involved. The chain couples TRBV5-5 to TRBJ2-5; no firm D call. The CDR3 covers 11 residues. The V gene's germline CDR1 is SGHKS and CDR2 YYEKEE (reference sequence). DNA of the CDR3: TGTGCCAGCAGATTGGGTCAGACCCAGTACTTC. Residues: CASRLGQTQYF.

This clonotype was counted many times. The rearrangement links TRBV14 to TRBJ2-7, with D tentatively TRBD2 (5 bases). V gave up 6 bases and J gave up 2 bases, with 14 bases separating them. The CDR3 runs 14 residues. Germline V gene data show CDR1 as SGHDN and CDR2 as FVKESK. This chain's CDR3 is CASSPELGPYEQYF. In DNA, the CDR3 is TGTGCCAGCAGTCCGGAACTAGGGCCCTACGAGCAGTACTTC.

The genes are TRBV9 and TRBJ2-2; D gene unclear. Trimming shortened V by 1 base and J by 0 bases, and 7 bases separated the two germline ends. Germline V gives CDR1 SGDLS, CDR2 YYNGEE. This CDR3 spans 15 amino acids. The CDR3 spells CASSVQATNTGELFF. The CDR3, as DNA: TGTGCCAGCAGCGTACAGGCTACGAACACCGGGGAGCTGTTTTTT.

The chain recombines TRBV30 with TRBJ1-5; possibly TRBD1 for D (6 bases). Per germline, CDR1 GTSNPN and CDR2 SVGIG (reference sequence). The CDR3 is 18 residues long. Trimming cost V 0 bases and J 0 bases, with 18 bases left between them. The CDR3 sequence: CAWSVGVAGVVSNQPQHF. DNA for the CDR3: TGTGCCTGGAGTGTGGGGGTGGCAGGGGTCGTTAGCAATCAGCCCCAGCATTTT.

This clonotype has at least ten counts. The chain carries TRBV7-2 and TRBJ2-3, with D unclear. Per the germline V gene, CDR1 is SGHTA and CDR2 is FQGNSA. The CDR3 totals 14 residues. The V end was cut by 3 bases, the J end by 6 bases, with 13 bases between. CDR3 amino acids: CASSFRSVSDTQYF. The DNA of the CDR3 is TGTGCCAGCAGCTTTCGGTCCGTCTCCGATACGCAGTATTTT.

This clonotype occurred many times. The gene calls are TRBV5-1 and TRBJ2-3, with D possibly being TRBD1 or TRBD2 (6 bases each). The CDR3 runs to 15 residues. CDR1 is SGHRS and CDR2 is YFSETQ in the germline V gene. V lost 6 bases and J 6 bases, leaving 20 bases between the germline ends. CDR3: CASNPSGGTMDTQYF. DNA of the CDR3: TGCGCCAGCAACCCTTCGGGCGGGACAATGGATACGCAGTATTTT.

This clonotype has a count of ten or more. This chain connects TRBV20-1 to TRBJ1-1, with 7 bases fitting TRBD1. CDR1 is DFQATT, CDR2 SNEGSKA, per germline (reference sequence). The CDR3 spans 15 residues. The ends lost 4 bases at V and 0 bases at J; junction bases unmatched: 8. The CDR3 loop is CSAKENRGLNTEAFF. The CDR3 DNA follows: TGCAGTGCTAAAGAGAACAGGGGATTGAACACTGAAGCTTTCTTT.

This clonotype was counted a few times. The J gene is TRBJ2-7, the V gene TRBV18; 12 bases map to TRBD2. Germline V gene data show CDR1 as KGHSH and CDR2 as LQKENI. The V segment lost 6 bases and the J segment 2 bases; nucleotides outside the gene matches: 11. The CDR3 runs 17 residues. The CDR3, as DNA: TGTGCCAGCTCTCAGGGGACTAGCGGGTTTCCTGCCTACGAGCAGTACTTC. This codes for CASSQGTSGFPAYEQYF.